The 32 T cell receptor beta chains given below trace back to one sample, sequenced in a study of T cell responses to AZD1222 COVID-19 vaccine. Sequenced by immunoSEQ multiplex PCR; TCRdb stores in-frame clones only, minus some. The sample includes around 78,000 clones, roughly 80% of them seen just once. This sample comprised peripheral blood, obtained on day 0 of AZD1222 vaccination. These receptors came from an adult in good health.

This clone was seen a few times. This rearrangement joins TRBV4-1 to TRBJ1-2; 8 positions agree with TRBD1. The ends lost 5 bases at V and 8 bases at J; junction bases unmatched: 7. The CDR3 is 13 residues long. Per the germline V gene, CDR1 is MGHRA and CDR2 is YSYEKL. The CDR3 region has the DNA TGCGCCAGCAGCGTCCAGGGGGCAGGGGGCTACACCTTC. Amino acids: CASSVQGAGGYTF.

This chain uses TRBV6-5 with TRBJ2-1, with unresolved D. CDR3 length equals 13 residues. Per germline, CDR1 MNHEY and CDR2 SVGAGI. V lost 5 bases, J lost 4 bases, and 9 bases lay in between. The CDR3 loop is CASSTGPYNEQFF. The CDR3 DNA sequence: TGTGCCAGCAGTACCGGACCTTACAATGAGCAGTTCTTC.

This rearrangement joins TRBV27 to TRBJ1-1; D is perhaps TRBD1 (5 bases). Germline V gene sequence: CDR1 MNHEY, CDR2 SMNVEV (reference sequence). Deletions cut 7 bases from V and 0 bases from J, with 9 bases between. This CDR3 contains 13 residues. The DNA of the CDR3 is TGTGCCAGCAAGGGGTCCATGAACACTGAAGCTTTCTTT. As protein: CASKGSMNTEAFF.

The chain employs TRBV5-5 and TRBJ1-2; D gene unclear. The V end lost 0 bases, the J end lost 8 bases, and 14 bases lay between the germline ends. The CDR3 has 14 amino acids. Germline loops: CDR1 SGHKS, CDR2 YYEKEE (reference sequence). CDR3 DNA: TGTGCCAGCAGCTTGGTCCTCTCTACTCGGGGCTACACCTTC. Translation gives CASSLVLSTRGYTF.

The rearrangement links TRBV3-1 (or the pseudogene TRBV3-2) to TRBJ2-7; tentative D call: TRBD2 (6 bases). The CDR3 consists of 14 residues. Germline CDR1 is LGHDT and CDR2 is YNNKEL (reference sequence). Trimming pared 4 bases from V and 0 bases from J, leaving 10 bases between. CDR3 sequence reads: CASSLAASSYEQYF. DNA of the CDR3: TGTGCCAGCAGCCTAGCGGCCAGCTCCTACGAGCAGTACTTC.

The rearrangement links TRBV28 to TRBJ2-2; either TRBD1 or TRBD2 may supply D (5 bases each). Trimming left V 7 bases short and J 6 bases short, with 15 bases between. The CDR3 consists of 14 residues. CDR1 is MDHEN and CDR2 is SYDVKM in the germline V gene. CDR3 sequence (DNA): TGTGCCAGCACCCCCGGGACGTTTCCCGGGGAGCTGTTTTTT. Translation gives CASTPGTFPGELFF.

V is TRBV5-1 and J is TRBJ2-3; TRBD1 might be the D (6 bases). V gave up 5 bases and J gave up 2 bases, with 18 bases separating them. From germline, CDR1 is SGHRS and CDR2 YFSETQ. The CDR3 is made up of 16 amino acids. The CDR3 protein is CASRVRQADTTDTQYF. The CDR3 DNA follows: TGCGCCAGCAGAGTTCGACAGGCGGACACCACAGATACGCAGTATTTT.

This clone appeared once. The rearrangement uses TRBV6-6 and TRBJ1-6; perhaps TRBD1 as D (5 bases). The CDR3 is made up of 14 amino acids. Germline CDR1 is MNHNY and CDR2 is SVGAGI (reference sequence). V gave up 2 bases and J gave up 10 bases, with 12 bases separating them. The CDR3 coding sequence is TGTGCCAGCAGTTACAGGGGAGACATCTCACCCCTCCACTTT. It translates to CASSYRGDISPLHF.

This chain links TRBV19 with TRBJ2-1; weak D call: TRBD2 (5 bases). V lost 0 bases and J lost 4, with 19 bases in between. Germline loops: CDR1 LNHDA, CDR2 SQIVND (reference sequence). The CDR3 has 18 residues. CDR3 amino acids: CASSIDPTAAEPYNEQFF. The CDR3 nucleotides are TGTGCCAGTAGTATAGATCCCACAGCAGCGGAACCTTACAATGAGCAGTTCTTC.

In DNA, the CDR3 is TGTGCTAGTGGTTTTGAGGGGACAGAAGCTTTCTTT. Its translation is CASGFEGTEAFF. The chain is built from TRBV12-5 and TRBJ1-1, with D perhaps TRBD1 (6 bases). V lost 3 bases to trimming and J lost 8 bases, with 10 bases between them. Germline assignment: CDR1 LGHNT and CDR2 FRNRAP. The CDR3 length is 12 residues.

CDR3 region: CAIKTGGRRTYGYTF. As DNA, the CDR3 is TGTGCCATCAAGACTGGGGGGAGGCGTACCTATGGCTACACCTTC. The rearrangement joins TRBV10-3 to TRBJ1-2; TRBD1 might be the D (5 bases). Trimming removed 7 bases from V and 4 bases from J, with 19 bases in between. This CDR3 has 15 residues. The germline V gene has CDR1 ENHRY and CDR2 SYGVKD.

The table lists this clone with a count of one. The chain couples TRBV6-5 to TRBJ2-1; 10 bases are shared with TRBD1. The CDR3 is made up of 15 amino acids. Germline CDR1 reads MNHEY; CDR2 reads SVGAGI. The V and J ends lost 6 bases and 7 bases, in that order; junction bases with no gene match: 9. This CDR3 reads CASRLPGQGSNEQFF. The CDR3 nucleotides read TGTGCCAGCAGACTCCCGGGACAGGGGTCGAATGAGCAGTTCTTC.

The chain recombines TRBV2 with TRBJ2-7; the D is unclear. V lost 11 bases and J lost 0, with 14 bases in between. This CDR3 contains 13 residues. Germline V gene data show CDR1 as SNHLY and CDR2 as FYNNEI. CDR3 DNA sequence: TGTGCCGGAGAAGATCTAAACTCCTACGAGCAGTACTTC. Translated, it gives CAGEDLNSYEQYF.

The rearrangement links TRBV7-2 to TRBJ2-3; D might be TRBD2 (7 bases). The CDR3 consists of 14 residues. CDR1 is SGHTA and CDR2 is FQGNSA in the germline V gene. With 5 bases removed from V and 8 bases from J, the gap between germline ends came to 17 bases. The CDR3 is CASSPTWRGGTQYF. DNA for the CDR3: TGTGCCAGCAGCCCAACATGGAGGGGGGGTACGCAGTATTTT.

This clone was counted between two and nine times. CDR3 residues: CASSWTSNTEAFF. CDR3 nucleotide sequence: TGTGCCAGTAGTTGGACCTCGAACACTGAAGCTTTCTTT. The chain couples TRBV19 to TRBJ1-1; D not certain. Trimming took off 5 bases at V and 1 base at J, with 8 bases between the two ends. CDR3 length: 13 residues. Germline V gene data show CDR1 as LNHDA and CDR2 as SQIVND (reference sequence).

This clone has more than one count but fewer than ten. CDR3 sequence: CASSLETGVDSPLHF. The DNA for the CDR3 is TGTGCCAGCAGCTTAGAGACAGGGGTGGATTCACCCCTCCACTTT. The chain joins TRBV7-2 to TRBJ1-6; 8 bases align to TRBD1. Germline CDR1 is SGHTA and CDR2 is FQGNSA. V lost 1 base to trimming and J lost 8 bases; unmatched junction nucleotides: 4. The length of the CDR3 is 15 residues. The variable domain in full, completed from reference TRBV7-2 and TRBJ1-6, reads GAGVSQSPSNKVTEKGKDVELRCDPISGHTALYWYRQSLGQGLEFLIYFQGNSAPDKSGLPSDRFSAERTGGSVSTLTIQRTQQEDSAVYLCASSLETGVDSPLHFGNGTRLTVT.

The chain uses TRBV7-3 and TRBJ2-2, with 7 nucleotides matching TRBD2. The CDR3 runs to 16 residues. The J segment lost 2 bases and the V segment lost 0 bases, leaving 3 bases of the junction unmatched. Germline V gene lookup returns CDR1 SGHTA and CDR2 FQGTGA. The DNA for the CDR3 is TGTGCCAGCAGCTTAACCGGAGCGGGAAACACCGGGGAGCTGTTTTTT. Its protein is CASSLTGAGNTGELFF.

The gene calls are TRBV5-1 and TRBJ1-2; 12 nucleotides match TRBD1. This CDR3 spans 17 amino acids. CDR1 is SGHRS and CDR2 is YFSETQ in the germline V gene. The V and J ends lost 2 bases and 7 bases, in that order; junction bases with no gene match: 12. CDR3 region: CASSLTQGTGGSGGYTF. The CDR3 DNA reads TGCGCCAGCAGCTTAACCCAAGGGACAGGGGGCTCTGGTGGCTACACCTTC.

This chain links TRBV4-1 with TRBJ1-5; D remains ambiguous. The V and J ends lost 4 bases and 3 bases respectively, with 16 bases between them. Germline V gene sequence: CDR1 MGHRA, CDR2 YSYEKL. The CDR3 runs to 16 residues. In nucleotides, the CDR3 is TGCGCCAGCAGCCCCCGATTGACGGCGGACAATCAGCCCCAGCATTTT. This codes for CASSPRLTADNQPQHF.

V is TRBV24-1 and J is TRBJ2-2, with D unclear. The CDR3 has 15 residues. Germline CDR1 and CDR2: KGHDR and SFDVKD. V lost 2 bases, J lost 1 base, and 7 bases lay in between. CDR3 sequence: CATSDSSQNTGELFF. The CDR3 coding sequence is TGTGCCACCAGTGATTCATCACAGAACACCGGGGAGCTGTTTTTT.

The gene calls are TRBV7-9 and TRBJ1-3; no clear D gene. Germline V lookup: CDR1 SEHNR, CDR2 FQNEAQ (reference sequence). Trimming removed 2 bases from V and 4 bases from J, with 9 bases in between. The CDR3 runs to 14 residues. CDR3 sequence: CASSLLGMGNTIYF. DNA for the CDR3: TGTGCCAGCAGCTTATTGGGGATGGGAAACACCATATATTTT.

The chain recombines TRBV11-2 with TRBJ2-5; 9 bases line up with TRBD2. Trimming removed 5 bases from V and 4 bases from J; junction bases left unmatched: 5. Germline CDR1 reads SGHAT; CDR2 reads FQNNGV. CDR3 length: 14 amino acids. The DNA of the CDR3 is TGTGCCAGCAGCCCTGAAGCGGGAGGAGAGACCCAGTACTTC. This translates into CASSPEAGGETQYF.

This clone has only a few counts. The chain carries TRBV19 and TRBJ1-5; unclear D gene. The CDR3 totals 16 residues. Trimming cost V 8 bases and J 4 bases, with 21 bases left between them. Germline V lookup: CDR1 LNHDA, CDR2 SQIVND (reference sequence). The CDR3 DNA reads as TGTGCCAGTGTCAATCCAGGACTCCTTGGGAATCAGCCCCAGCATTTT. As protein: CASVNPGLLGNQPQHF.

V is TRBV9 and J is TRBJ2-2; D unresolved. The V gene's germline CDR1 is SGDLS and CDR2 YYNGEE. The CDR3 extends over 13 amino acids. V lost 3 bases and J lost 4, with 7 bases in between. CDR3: CASSATVTGELFF. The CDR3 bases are TGTGCCAGCAGCGCGACGGTCACCGGGGAGCTGTTTTTT.

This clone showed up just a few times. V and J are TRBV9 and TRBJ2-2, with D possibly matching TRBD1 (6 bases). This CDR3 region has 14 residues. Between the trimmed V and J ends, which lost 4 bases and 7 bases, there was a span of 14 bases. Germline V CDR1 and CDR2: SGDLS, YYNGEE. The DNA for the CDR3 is TGTGCCAGCAGCCCAAACAGGGTCGACGGGGAGCTGTTTTTT. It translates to CASSPNRVDGELFF.

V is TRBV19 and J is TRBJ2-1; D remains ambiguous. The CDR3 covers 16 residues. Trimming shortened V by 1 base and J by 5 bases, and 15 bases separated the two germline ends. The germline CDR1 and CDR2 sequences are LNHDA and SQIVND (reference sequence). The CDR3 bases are TGTGCCAGTAGTATAGTGTTCGGCGGCAGTGACAATGAGCAGTTCTTC. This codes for CASSIVFGGSDNEQFF.

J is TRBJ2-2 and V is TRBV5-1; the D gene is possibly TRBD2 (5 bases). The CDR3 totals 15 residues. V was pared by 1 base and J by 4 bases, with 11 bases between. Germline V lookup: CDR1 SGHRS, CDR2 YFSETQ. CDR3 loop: CASSLNLGGTGELFF. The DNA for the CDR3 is TGCGCCAGCAGCTTGAATCTAGGAGGCACCGGGGAGCTGTTTTTT.

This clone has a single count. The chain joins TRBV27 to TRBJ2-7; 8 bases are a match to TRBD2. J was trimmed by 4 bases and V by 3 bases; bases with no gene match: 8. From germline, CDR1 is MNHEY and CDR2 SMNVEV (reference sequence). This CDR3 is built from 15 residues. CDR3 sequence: CASSFVASGLYEQYF. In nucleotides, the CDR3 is TGTGCCAGCAGTTTCGTGGCTAGCGGGTTGTACGAGCAGTACTTC.

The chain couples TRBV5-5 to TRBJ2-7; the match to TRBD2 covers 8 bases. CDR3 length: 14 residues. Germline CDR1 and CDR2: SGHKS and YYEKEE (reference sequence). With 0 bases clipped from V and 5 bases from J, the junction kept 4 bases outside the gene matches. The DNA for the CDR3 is TGTGCCAGCAGCTTGGCCCCGGGGGGGCACGAGCAGTACTTC. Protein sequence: CASSLAPGGHEQYF.

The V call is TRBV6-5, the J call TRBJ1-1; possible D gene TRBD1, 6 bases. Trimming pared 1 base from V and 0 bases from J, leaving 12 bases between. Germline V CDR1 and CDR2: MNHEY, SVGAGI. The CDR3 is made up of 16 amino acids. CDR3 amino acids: CASSYWGRRVNTEAFF. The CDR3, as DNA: TGTGCCAGCAGTTACTGGGGGCGTAGGGTGAACACTGAAGCTTTCTTT.

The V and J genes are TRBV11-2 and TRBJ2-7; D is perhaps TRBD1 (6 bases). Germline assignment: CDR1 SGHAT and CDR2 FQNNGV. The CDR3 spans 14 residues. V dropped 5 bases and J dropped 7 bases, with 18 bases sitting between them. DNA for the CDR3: TGTGCCAGCAGCAGGGACAACCCCTCAGTGGAGCAGTACTTC. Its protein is CASSRDNPSVEQYF.

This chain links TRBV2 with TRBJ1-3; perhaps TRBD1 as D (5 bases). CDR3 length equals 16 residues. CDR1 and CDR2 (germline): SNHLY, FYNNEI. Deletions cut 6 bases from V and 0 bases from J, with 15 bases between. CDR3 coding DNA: TGTGCCAGCAGGGGCGGGACCCCGACCTCTGGAAACACCATATATTTT. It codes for CASRGGTPTSGNTIYF.